Shown below are 21 T cell receptor beta chains from a single sample sequenced in a study of early T cells in non-severe SARS-CoV-2 infection. TCRdb re-called the 5' RACE reads with MiXCR, one entry per CDR3 protein. This sample has 49,000 or so distinct CDR3 sequences, with around 6.9% found just once. Source: whole blood, taken at baseline. The origin of the receptors is an adult who was a healthcare worker with PCR-confirmed SARS-CoV-2 infection or an uninfected control (not recorded which).

This clonotype was found a few times. The chain links TRBV12-3 or TRBV12-4 to TRBJ1-6; D is uncertain. Trimming removed 6 bases from V and 2 bases from J, with 17 bases in between. This CDR3 region has 17 residues. Here the CDR3 reads CASRYRALDAYNSPLHF. CDR3 nucleotide sequence: TGTGCCAGCAGATACCGCGCATTGGACGCCTATAATTCACCCCTCCACTTT.

This clonotype was seen only a few times. The V and J genes are TRBV5-5 and TRBJ1-1; 8 bases align to TRBD1. V lost 0 bases, J lost 4 bases, and 8 bases stayed unmatched. This CDR3 spans 16 amino acids. Germline V gives CDR1 SGHKS, CDR2 YYEKEE (reference sequence). The CDR3, as DNA: TGTGCCAGCAGCTTGGTTCCAGGGGGCACGAGCACTGAAGCTTTCTTT. The encoded protein is CASSLVPGGTSTEAFF.

J is TRBJ2-2 and V is TRBV6-2 or TRBV6-3; 11 bases map to TRBD1. V lost 5 bases to trimming and J lost 4 bases; unmatched junction nucleotides: 6. The CDR3 covers 16 residues. Looked up from germline, CDR1 is MNHEY and CDR2 is SVGEGT. DNA of the CDR3: TGTGCCAGCAGTAATTACGGGACAGGGGGCACCGGGGAGCTGTTTTTT. It codes for CASSNYGTGGTGELFF.

This clonotype occurred many times. V usage is TRBV2 and J usage is TRBJ2-5, with TRBD1 identical over 7 bases. V lost 5 bases to trimming and J lost 1 base; unmatched junction nucleotides: 7. Looked up from germline, CDR1 is SNHLY and CDR2 is FYNNEI. The CDR3 is made up of 15 amino acids. The CDR3 is CASSSGQLSQETQYF. The CDR3 DNA follows: TGTGCCAGCAGTTCGGGACAGCTAAGCCAAGAGACCCAGTACTTC.

This clonotype appeared many times. The chain couples TRBV5-6 to TRBJ1-1; D gene uncertain. Germline V CDR1 and CDR2: SGHDT, YYEEEE. The V gene lost 0 bases and the J gene lost 1 base, with 7 bases spanning the gap. CDR3 size: 14 residues. This chain's CDR3 is CASSLGRQNTEAFF. As DNA, the CDR3 is TGTGCCAGCAGCTTGGGCAGGCAGAACACTGAAGCTTTCTTT.

The J gene is TRBJ1-1, the V gene TRBV21-1. TRBV21-1 constitutes a pseudogene. This CDR3 has 11 amino acids. In nucleotides, the CDR3 is TGTGCCAGCAGCAAGATCACTGAAGCTTTCTTT. Encoded protein: CASSKITEAFF.

V is TRBV6-5 and J is TRBJ2-1; the D gene is possibly TRBD2 (6 bases). This CDR3 region has 16 residues. V lost 6 bases and J lost 5, with 20 bases in between. CDR1 and CDR2 from the germline V gene are MNHEY and SVGAGI. The CDR3: CASRGTGSLHDNEQFF. In nucleotides, the CDR3 is TGTGCCAGCAGGGGGACTGGCAGTCTCCACGACAATGAGCAGTTCTTC.

Many counts were recorded for this clonotype. The rearrangement joins TRBV7-2 to TRBJ1-5; unclear D gene. The length of the CDR3 is 16 residues. Germline CDR1 SGHTA, CDR2 FQGNSA. V was pared by 1 base and J by 1 base, with 11 bases between. CDR3 in DNA: TGTGCCAGCAGCTTAGTTGCAGGCGGCAGCAATCAGCCCCAGCATTTT. As protein: CASSLVAGGSNQPQHF.

This clonotype was picked up a small number of times. V and J are TRBV29-1 and TRBJ2-1; a possible D gene is TRBD2 (6 bases). CDR1 and CDR2 (germline): SQVTM, ANQGSEA. Trimming pared 3 bases from V and 0 bases from J, leaving 9 bases between. CDR3 size: 14 residues. Written as DNA, the CDR3 is TGCAGCGTTGATCCCGGGAGCTCCTACAATGAGCAGTTCTTC. Translation gives CSVDPGSSYNEQFF.

This clonotype was counted ten times or more. This chain joins TRBV7-2 and TRBJ1-2; no reliable D call. Germline values: CDR1 SGHTA, CDR2 FQGNSA. The V and J ends lost 1 base and 0 bases respectively, with 12 bases between them. This CDR3 has 16 residues. CDR3 residues: CASSLEVPGPNYGYTF. For the CDR3, the DNA is TGTGCCAGCAGCTTAGAGGTCCCGGGCCCTAACTATGGCTACACCTTC.

By its share, this clonotype is medium-sized. CDR3 DNA sequence: TGTGCCAGCAGCTTAGCACAGAGCTACGAGCAGTACTTC. Encoded protein: CASSLAQSYEQYF. J is TRBJ2-7 and V is TRBV7-2; no definite D call. The length of the CDR3 is 13 residues. Between the trimmed V and J ends, which lost 0 bases and 3 bases, there was a span of 6 bases. Germline V lookup: CDR1 SGHTA, CDR2 FQGNSA.

In its sample, this clonotype was seen a few times. The CDR3: CASNPGGSSYNEQFF. As DNA, the CDR3 is TGTGCCAGCAATCCAGGGGGATCCTCCTACAATGAGCAGTTCTTC. The chain combines TRBV6-6 with TRBJ2-1; 7 bases line up with TRBD1. After removal of 7 bases from V and 0 bases from J, the junction contained 6 bases not matched to a gene. Per germline, CDR1 MNHNY and CDR2 SVGAGI (reference sequence). The CDR3 totals 15 residues.

The V call is TRBV19, the J call TRBJ1-5, with TRBD1 identical over 7 bases. Germline CDR1 is LNHDA and CDR2 is SQIVND (reference sequence). J was trimmed by 0 bases and V by 7 bases; bases with no gene match: 12. This CDR3 region has 17 residues. The CDR3 protein is CASMGTADFYSNQPQHF. The CDR3, as DNA: TGTGCCAGTATGGGGACAGCCGACTTTTATAGCAATCAGCCCCAGCATTTT.

This clonotype was detected many times. The gene calls are TRBV12-3 or TRBV12-4 and TRBJ1-4; D is possibly TRBD1 (5 bases). V was clipped by 6 bases and J by 2 bases, with 10 bases between them. CDR3 length: 14 residues. CDR3 in amino acids: CASSQGATNEKLFF. CDR3 sequence (DNA): TGTGCCAGCAGCCAAGGGGCCACTAATGAAAAACTGTTTTTT.

This clonotype was counted many times. V and J are TRBV6-6 and TRBJ2-1; the D gene is possibly TRBD2 (5 bases). V lost 2 bases, J lost 3 bases, and 23 bases lay in between. Germline V gives CDR1 MNHNY, CDR2 SVGAGI (reference sequence). The CDR3 has 19 amino acids. The CDR3 region has the DNA TGTGCCAGCAGTTACGAGAGCGGCAAACGCCCTTCCTTCTACAATGAGCAGTTCTTC. Residues: CASSYESGKRPSFYNEQFF.

Worth noting for this clonotype: The junction departs from germline at one end; a sequencing error may be responsible. The rearrangement links TRBV7-2 to TRBJ2-3; D gene ambiguous. The germline V gene encodes CDR1 SGHTA and CDR2 FQGNSA. The CDR3 is made up of 13 amino acids. The CDR3 bases are TGTGTCAGCAGCTTAGTCGGCACAGATACGCAGTATTTT. Protein product: CVSSLVGTDTQYF.

Ten or more counts support this clonotype. V gene TRBV24-1 combines with J gene TRBJ2-7, with a possible D match to TRBD1 (5 bases). The CDR3 has 14 amino acids. Germline CDR1 and CDR2: KGHDR and SFDVKD. V gave up 3 bases and J gave up 2 bases, with 10 bases separating them. The DNA for the CDR3 is TGTGCCACCAGTGATGGGGCTCCACCCTACGAGCAGTACTTC. It is translated as CATSDGAPPYEQYF.

This clonotype was seen a handful of times. The chain joins TRBV21-1 to TRBJ2-5. TRBV21-1 is deemed a pseudogene. This CDR3 has 13 residues. The CDR3 nucleotides are TGTGCCAGCAGCAAAGAGGGCCAAGAGACCCAGTACTTC. Its translation is CASSKEGQETQYF.

The V gene is TRBV20-1, the J gene TRBJ2-7, with TRBD1 identical over 7 bases. The trim removed 6 bases at V and 2 bases at J, leaving 19 bases unmatched. CDR1 DFQATT and CDR2 SNEGSKA come from the germline V gene (reference sequence). This CDR3 spans 17 amino acids. CDR3 nucleotides: TGCAGTGCCCGGCCTCGCTCGGGGACAGAGCCCACCTACGAGCAGTACTTC. Translated, it gives CSARPRSGTEPTYEQYF.

V and J are TRBV6-5 and TRBJ2-3; 7 bases line up with TRBD1. The germline CDR1 and CDR2 sequences are MNHEY and SVGAGI. The junction had 9 bases not matched to a gene; V was cut back by 5 bases and J by 4 bases. The CDR3 is 15 residues long. The CDR3 region is CASSPRTGSPDTQYF. DNA for the CDR3: TGTGCCAGCAGTCCTCGGACAGGAAGTCCAGATACGCAGTATTTT.

This clonotype has only a few counts. The chain links TRBV6-1 to TRBJ1-5; TRBD1 agrees at 8 bases. Germline V gene sequence: CDR1 MNHNS, CDR2 SASEGT. The CDR3 is 14 residues long. V was pared by 7 bases and J by 2 bases, with 4 bases of the junction left unmatched. CDR3: CASILDRGNQPQHF. CDR3 sequence (DNA): TGTGCCAGCATCTTGGACAGGGGCAATCAGCCCCAGCATTTT.